The next 28 T cell receptor beta chains were all read from a single sample in a study of human T cells and chemical hapten exposure. Time point defined: patch test 2, 6 weeks after DPC sensitization. The sample's treatment: therapeutic diphenylcyclopropenone sensitization with weekly scalp DPC. In TCRdb, the RACE reads were re-called with MiXCR into one record per CDR3 protein. The sample has around 80,000 distinct CDR3 sequences, 6.6% seen once. The input for sequencing was whole blood, taken in connection with sensitization to the hapten diphenylcyclopropenone (DPC). These receptors all stem from a woman in her twenties or thirties with alopecia areata. Some clones in this sample may be carry-over from other donors' samples.

This clonotype was found many times. This chain joins TRBV7-2 and TRBJ2-3; 7 bases are shared with TRBD1. The CDR3 extends over 15 amino acids. CDR1 is SGHTA, CDR2 FQGNSA, per germline. V lost 6 bases to trimming and J lost 4 bases; unmatched junction nucleotides: 10. CDR3 in DNA: TGTGCCAGCAGTCCACAGGGGATGGGCCCAGATACGCAGTATTTT. Translating gives CASSPQGMGPDTQYF.

This clonotype was observed many times. The rearrangement uses TRBV20-1 and TRBJ1-1, with D perhaps TRBD1 (5 bases). V was pared by 0 bases and J by 4 bases, with 15 bases between. The germline gives CDR1 DFQATT, CDR2 SNEGSKA (reference sequence). The CDR3 has 15 amino acids. The CDR3: CSARDRDGAPTEAFF. DNA of the CDR3: TGCAGTGCTAGAGATCGGGATGGGGCCCCCACTGAAGCTTTCTTT.

The chain uses TRBV6-1 and TRBJ1-1; D is ambiguous. The germline V gene has CDR1 MNHNS and CDR2 SASEGT. The CDR3 is 14 amino acids. V lost 7 bases, J lost 0 bases, and 12 bases lay in between. In nucleotides, the CDR3 is TGTGCCAGCACTAGCTGGCAGCTGAACACTGAAGCTTTCTTT. It encodes CASTSWQLNTEAFF.

This clonotype was seen a few times. The V and J genes are TRBV5-6 and TRBJ2-5, with 15 bases that match TRBD2. With V trimmed by 4 bases and J by 2 bases, 3 bases remained unmatched. Germline V gene sequence: CDR1 SGHDT, CDR2 YYEEEE. This CDR3 is built from 16 residues. The CDR3 nucleotides are TGTGCCAGCAGCCCAGGACTAGCGGGGGGGCAAGAGACCCAGTACTTC. Its translation is CASSPGLAGGQETQYF.

This clonotype has at least ten counts. This sequence joins TRBV6-5 and TRBJ2-3; 8 bases are a match to TRBD2. The germline CDR1 and CDR2 sequences are MNHEY and SVGAGI. V trimming: 6 bases; J trimming: 12 bases; junction bases outside the gene matches: 11. This CDR3 comprises 13 residues. CDR3 amino acids: CASSQIAGGSQYF. The CDR3 DNA reads TGTGCCAGCAGCCAAATCGCGGGGGGCTCCCAGTATTTT.

The J gene is TRBJ1-5, the V gene TRBV20-1; D is unclear. The ends were cut back, 3 bases at V and 0 bases at J, with 9 bases in the middle. The CDR3 length is 14 residues. Germline CDR1 is DFQATT and CDR2 is SNEGSKA (reference sequence). Written as DNA, the CDR3 is TGCAGTGCTAGTTTGGGTGATAGCAATCAGCCCCAGCATTTT. This codes for CSASLGDSNQPQHF.

V gene TRBV29-1 combines with J gene TRBJ2-3; 9 bases are shared with TRBD1. Trimming removed 4 bases from V and 3 bases from J; junction bases left unmatched: 5. The CDR3 has 14 amino acids. The germline gives CDR1 SQVTM, CDR2 ANQGSEA. CDR3 region: CSVATGGWTDTQYF. The CDR3 DNA sequence: TGCAGCGTTGCTACAGGGGGCTGGACAGATACGCAGTATTTT.

V usage is TRBV23-1 and J usage is TRBJ1-2; maybe TRBD1 (5 bases). TRBV23-1 is labeled an ORF, and its function is uncertain. This CDR3 comprises 15 residues. Trimming took off 3 bases at V and 7 bases at J, with 18 bases between the two ends. CDR3 coding DNA: TGCGCCAGCAGTCAGTATCAGGGTTCGATTCGTGGCTACACCTTC. It translates to CASSQYQGSIRGYTF.

This clonotype showed up many times. V gene TRBV20-1 combines with J gene TRBJ2-5; 8 bases align to TRBD1. V lost 2 bases and J lost 1; bases outside the gene matches: 3. The CDR3 runs 14 residues. Germline CDR1 reads DFQATT; CDR2 reads SNEGSKA (reference sequence). CDR3 residues: CSARLGTGQETQYF. CDR3 in DNA: TGCAGTGCTAGACTAGGGACAGGCCAAGAGACCCAGTACTTC.

In its sample, this clonotype was seen many times. CDR3 nucleotide sequence: TGTGCCAGCAGCTTGAATAGAGGTGATACGCAGTATTTT. Translating it yields CASSLNRGDTQYF. The J gene is TRBJ2-3, the V gene TRBV7-9, with unresolved D. CDR1 is SEHNR, CDR2 FQNEAQ, per germline (reference sequence). The CDR3 extends over 13 amino acids. The V and J ends lost 3 bases and 6 bases respectively, with 10 bases between them.

This clonotype was seen a handful of times. The rearrangement uses TRBV12-3 or TRBV12-4 and TRBJ1-2, with D hard to call. V lost 4 bases and J lost 5, with 8 bases in between. The length of the CDR3 is 12 residues. The CDR3 region has the DNA TGTGCCAGCAGTTCCCCCGCATATGGCTACACCTTC. This gives the protein CASSSPAYGYTF.

By frequency in the sample, this clonotype is medium-sized. CDR3 amino acids: CASSINRVGQPQHF. The CDR3, as DNA: TGTGCCAGCAGTATCAACAGGGTTGGTCAGCCCCAGCATTTT. The V gene is TRBV2, the J gene TRBJ1-5; a weak D match, TRBD1 (6 bases). Trimming removed 5 bases at V and 6 bases at J, with 14 bases between. The V gene's germline CDR1 is SNHLY and CDR2 FYNNEI. The CDR3 is 14 residues long.

At least ten counts were recorded for this clonotype. The chain employs TRBV5-6 and TRBJ2-1; D is uncertain. Deletions cut 4 bases from V and 5 bases from J, with 22 bases between. The CDR3 sequence is 17 residues long. Looked up from germline, CDR1 is SGHDT and CDR2 is YYEEEE. The CDR3 here is CASSTRFGGQADNEQFF. For the CDR3, the DNA is TGTGCCAGCAGCACCCGATTCGGTGGTCAGGCCGACAATGAGCAGTTCTTC.

This sequence joins TRBV6-1 and TRBJ1-6; the D is unclear. Germline loops: CDR1 MNHNS, CDR2 SASEGT. The CDR3 consists of 15 residues. V lost 4 bases and J 7 bases, leaving 14 bases between the germline ends. CDR3 residues: CASSVSIAGNSPLHF. CDR3 in DNA: TGTGCCAGCAGTGTTAGTATCGCGGGAAATTCACCCCTCCACTTT.

This clonotype was found many times. The J gene is TRBJ2-7, the V gene TRBV7-9; D may be TRBD1 (5 bases). Germline CDR1 is SEHNR and CDR2 is FQNEAQ (reference sequence). The CDR3 contains 16 residues. The germline V and J ends were trimmed by 4 bases and 0 bases, with 16 bases remaining between them. CDR3 amino acids: CASSSQTARSSYEQYF. CDR3 sequence (DNA): TGTGCCAGCAGCTCACAGACAGCTCGTAGCTCCTACGAGCAGTACTTC.

J is TRBJ1-1 and V is TRBV20-1; 8 bases align to TRBD1. Looked up from germline, CDR1 is DFQATT and CDR2 is SNEGSKA (reference sequence). The CDR3 is 12 amino acids. CDR3 nucleotides: TGCAGCGCCAGGGGGCTAATCACTGAAGCTTTCTTT. It codes for CSARGLITEAFF.

This clonotype was seen a few times. This chain links TRBV3-1 with TRBJ2-3; D may be TRBD1 (6 bases). With 6 bases removed from V and 0 bases from J, the gap between germline ends came to 13 bases. Germline CDR1 and CDR2: LGHDT and YNNKEL (reference sequence). The CDR3 sequence is 15 residues long. In nucleotides, the CDR3 is TGTGCCAGCAGTCTCACAGGGTTCAGCACAGATACGCAGTATTTT. Translated, it gives CASSLTGFSTDTQYF.

V and J are TRBV10-3 and TRBJ1-2; D uncertain. Germline CDR1 ENHRY, CDR2 SYGVKD. This CDR3 is 13 amino acids long. The ends were cut back, 6 bases at V and 6 bases at J, with 14 bases in the middle. This CDR3 reads CAIRRTGEDGYTF. The DNA of the CDR3 is TGTGCCATCAGGAGGACTGGCGAGGATGGCTACACCTTC.

The table lists this clonotype with a few counts. The genes are TRBV7-2 and TRBJ1-2; D gene ambiguous. The CDR3 is 18 amino acids. V lost 0 bases and J lost 0, with 17 bases in between. Looked up from germline, CDR1 is SGHTA and CDR2 is FQGNSA. As DNA, the CDR3 is TGTGCCAGCAGCTTAGCCGGCAGACCTGACGCCTCTAACTATGGCTACACCTTC. Its protein product is CASSLAGRPDASNYGYTF.

This clonotype has a count of ten or more. V usage is TRBV20-1 and J usage is TRBJ1-1; the match to TRBD1 covers 7 bases. This CDR3 spans 14 amino acids. Per the germline V gene, CDR1 is DFQATT and CDR2 is SNEGSKA (reference sequence). J was trimmed by 5 bases and V by 5 bases; bases with no gene match: 11. CDR3 loop: CSAARQGGSTEAFF. The CDR3 nucleotides are TGCAGTGCTGCGAGGCAGGGGGGTTCAACTGAAGCTTTCTTT.

This clonotype was detected many times. V usage is TRBV20-1 and J usage is TRBJ2-1; 7 nucleotides align to TRBD1. After removal of 2 bases from V and 7 bases from J, the junction contained 14 bases not matched to a gene. CDR1 is DFQATT and CDR2 is SNEGSKA in the germline V gene (reference sequence). The CDR3 sequence is 16 residues long. Here the CDR3 DNA reads TGCAGTGCTAGAATCCTAGAGGGGGCGGCGAGGAATGAGCAGTTCTTC. Translating it yields CSARILEGAARNEQFF.

This clonotype was seen a handful of times. The rearrangement uses TRBV11-3 and TRBJ2-3; 11 bases are a match to TRBD2. This CDR3 spans 15 amino acids. With 6 bases clipped from V and 6 bases from J, the junction kept 8 bases outside the gene matches. Germline loops: CDR1 SGHNT, CDR2 YENEEA. CDR3 in amino acids: CASRTTSGVVDTQYF. For the CDR3, the DNA is TGTGCCAGCAGGACGACTAGCGGGGTAGTCGATACGCAGTATTTT.

This clonotype was detected many times. The chain has TRBV12-3 or TRBV12-4 and TRBJ2-7; 12 bases match TRBD2. The CDR3 covers 14 residues. With 6 bases clipped from V and 5 bases from J, the junction kept 5 bases outside the gene matches. The CDR3 protein is CASRPGLAGHEQYF. The DNA of the CDR3 is TGTGCCAGCAGGCCGGGACTAGCGGGCCACGAGCAGTACTTC.

This clonotype was seen a handful of times. The chain uses TRBV11-2 and TRBJ2-4, with a weak D call TRBD2 (5 bases). The CDR3 is 14 amino acids. The ends were cut back, 2 bases at V and 2 bases at J, with 7 bases in the middle. The germline CDR1 and CDR2 sequences are SGHAT and FQNNGV. The CDR3 DNA follows: TGTGCCAGCAGCTTAAGGGAGTCCAAAAACATTCAGTACTTC. Amino acids: CASSLRESKNIQYF.

This clonotype occurred a few times. The J gene is TRBJ2-3, the V gene TRBV11-3; D not resolved. Germline V gene lookup returns CDR1 SGHNT and CDR2 YENEEA. The CDR3 is 13 residues long. V lost 3 bases and J 2 bases, leaving 6 bases between the germline ends. As DNA, the CDR3 is TGTGCCAGCAGCTTTCACTTCACAGATACGCAGTATTTT. Amino acid sequence: CASSFHFTDTQYF.

This clonotype showed up just a few times. The chain links TRBV6-6 to TRBJ2-5, with 8 bases matching TRBD1. The germline V gene encodes CDR1 MNHNY and CDR2 SVGAGI (reference sequence). V lost 8 bases, J lost 1 base, and 21 bases stayed unmatched. This CDR3 comprises 19 residues. CDR3 residues: CASSGGTGYFKIPQETQYF. CDR3 nucleotides: TGTGCCAGCTCGGGCGGGACAGGTTATTTCAAGATCCCCCAAGAGACCCAGTACTTC.

Many counts were recorded for this clonotype. The V call is TRBV6-2 or TRBV6-3, the J call TRBJ1-1; 9 bases align to TRBD1. V dropped 7 bases and J dropped 3; count of bases not matched to a gene: 6. This CDR3 has 14 amino acids. The V gene's germline CDR1 is MNHEY and CDR2 SVGEGT. CDR3 region: CASKNRGLDTEAFF. The CDR3 region has the DNA TGTGCCAGCAAAAACAGGGGGCTTGACACTGAAGCTTTCTTT.

A remark on this clonotype: This could be a read error, since a much larger clone is one nucleotide away. Lacking the conserved final phenylalanine or tryptophan, this CDR3 likely reflects a read error. J is TRBJ2-3 and V is TRBV5-1, with 8 bases fitting TRBD1. Germline V lookup: CDR1 SGHRS, CDR2 YFSETQ. V shed 8 bases and J 5 bases; nucleotides not matched to a gene: 10. The CDR3 consists of 14 residues. CDR3 protein: CASRTNTGGDTQYY. The CDR3 DNA sequence: TGCGCCAGTCGAACCAATACAGGGGGAGATACGCAGTATTAT.